The 3 T cell receptor beta chains below were found in one sample sequenced in a study of blood T cell repertoires in COVID-19. Profiled with immunoSEQ multiplex PCR; TCRdb holds only in-frame clones, not every one. This table has 250,000 or so clones, approximately 90% appearing once. The sample was PBMCs or T cells enriched from blood (not recorded which). The receptors here all came from a human donor in a cohort exposed to, infected with or recovered from COVID-19 (not recorded which). The donor label of this sample is uncertain.

This clone appeared a single time. V and J are TRBV5-1 and TRBJ1-4, with D perhaps matching TRBD1 (5 bases). The CDR3 is 16 residues long. Trimming stripped 4 bases from V and 3 bases from J, with 16 bases between. Germline CDR1 SGHRS, CDR2 YFSETQ. The CDR3 sequence: CASSPTQQAANEKLFF. CDR3 coding DNA: TGCGCCAGCAGCCCCACCCAACAGGCAGCTAATGAAAAACTGTTTTTT.

The chain has TRBV2 and TRBJ1-1, with TRBD1 identical over 7 bases. CDR3 length: 19 amino acids. The V and J ends lost 5 bases and 0 bases, in that order; junction bases with no gene match: 18. Germline loops: CDR1 SNHLY, CDR2 FYNNEI. This CDR3 reads CASSQEDGGGSPMNTEAFF. CDR3 DNA: TGTGCCAGCAGTCAAGAGGACGGAGGGGGCTCTCCTATGAACACTGAAGCTTTCTTT. The variable domain in full, with the rest retrieved from reference TRBV2 and TRBJ1-1, is EPEVTQTPSHQVTQMGQEVILRCVPISNHLYFYWYRQILGQKVEFLVSFYNNEISEKSEIFDDQFSVERPDGSNFTLKIRSTKLEDSAMYFCASSQEDGGGSPMNTEAFFGQGTRLTVV.

This chain links TRBV7-9 with TRBJ1-6; possible D gene TRBD1, 5 bases. This CDR3 has 15 residues. Germline V gene sequence: CDR1 SEHNR, CDR2 FQNEAQ (reference sequence). V was pared by 5 bases and J by 1 base, with 9 bases between. The CDR3 region is CASSPGGSYNSPLHF. The CDR3 DNA follows: TGTGCCAGCAGCCCTGGGGGGTCCTATAATTCACCCCTCCACTTT.